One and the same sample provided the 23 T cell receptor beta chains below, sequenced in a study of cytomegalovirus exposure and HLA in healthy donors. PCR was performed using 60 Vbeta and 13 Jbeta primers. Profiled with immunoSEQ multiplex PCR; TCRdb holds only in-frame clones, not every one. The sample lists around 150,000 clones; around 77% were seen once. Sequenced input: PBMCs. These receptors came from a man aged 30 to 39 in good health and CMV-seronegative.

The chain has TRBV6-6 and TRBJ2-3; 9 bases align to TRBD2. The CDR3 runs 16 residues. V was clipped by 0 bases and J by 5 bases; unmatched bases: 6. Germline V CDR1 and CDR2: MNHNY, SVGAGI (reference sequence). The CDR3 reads CASSYSGGRGGDTQYF. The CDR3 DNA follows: TGTGCCAGCAGTTACTCGGGCGGGAGGGGCGGAGATACGCAGTATTTT.

The CDR3 DNA reads TGCGCCAGCAGCCCCCCGGCGGCCCTAAACTATGGCTACACCTTC. Translation gives CASSPPAALNYGYTF. This chain uses TRBV4-1 with TRBJ1-2; no definite D call. The V end was cut by 4 bases, the J end by 2 bases, with 14 bases between. Germline assignment: CDR1 MGHRA and CDR2 YSYEKL. CDR3 size: 15 residues.

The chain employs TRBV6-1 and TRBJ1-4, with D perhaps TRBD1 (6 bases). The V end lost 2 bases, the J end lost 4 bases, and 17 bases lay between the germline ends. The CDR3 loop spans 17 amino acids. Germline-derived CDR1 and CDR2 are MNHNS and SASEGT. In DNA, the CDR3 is TGTGCCAGCAGTGAAATCGAACAGGGATTGTATAATGAAAAACTGTTTTTT. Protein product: CASSEIEQGLYNEKLFF.

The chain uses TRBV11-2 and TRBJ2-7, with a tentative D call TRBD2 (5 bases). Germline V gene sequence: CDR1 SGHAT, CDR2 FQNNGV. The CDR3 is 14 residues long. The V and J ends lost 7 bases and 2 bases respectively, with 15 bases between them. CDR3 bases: TGTGCCAGCACCTGGAGCGGAAGTACCTACGAGCAGTACTTC. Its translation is CASTWSGSTYEQYF.

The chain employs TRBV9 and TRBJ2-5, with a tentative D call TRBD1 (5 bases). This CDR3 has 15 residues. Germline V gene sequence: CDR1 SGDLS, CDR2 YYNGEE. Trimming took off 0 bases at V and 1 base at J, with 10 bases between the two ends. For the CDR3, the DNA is TGTGCCAGCAGCGTAGTAGGGGTGCTCCAAGAGACCCAGTACTTC. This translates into CASSVVGVLQETQYF.

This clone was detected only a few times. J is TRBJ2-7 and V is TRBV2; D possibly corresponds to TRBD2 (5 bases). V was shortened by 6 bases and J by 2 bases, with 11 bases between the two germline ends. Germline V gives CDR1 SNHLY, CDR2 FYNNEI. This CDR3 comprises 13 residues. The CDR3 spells CASREESPYEQYF. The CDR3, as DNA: TGTGCCAGCAGGGAGGAATCCCCCTACGAGCAGTACTTC. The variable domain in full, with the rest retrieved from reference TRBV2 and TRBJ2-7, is EPEVTQTPSHQVTQMGQEVILRCVPISNHLYFYWYRQILGQKVEFLVSFYNNEISEKSEIFDDQFSVERPDGSNFTLKIRSTKLEDSAMYFCASREESPYEQYFGPGTRLTVT.

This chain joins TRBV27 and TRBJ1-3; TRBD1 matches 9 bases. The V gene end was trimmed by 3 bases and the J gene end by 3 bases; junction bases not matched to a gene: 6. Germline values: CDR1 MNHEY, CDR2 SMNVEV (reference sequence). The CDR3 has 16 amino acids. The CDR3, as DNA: TGTGCCAGCAGTTTGGGAGGGACAGGGAGTGGAAACACCATATATTTT. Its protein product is CASSLGGTGSGNTIYF.

The CDR3 loop is CASTMGAGEAYNEQFF. The CDR3 region has the DNA TGTGCCAGCACCATGGGTGCGGGAGAGGCCTACAATGAGCAGTTCTTC. The chain links TRBV5-4 to TRBJ2-1; TRBD2 agrees at 7 bases. Germline trimming cut 6 bases from V and 2 bases from J; bases unmatched to any gene: 11. Germline V gene data show CDR1 as SGHNT and CDR2 as YYREEE (reference sequence). This CDR3 region has 16 residues.

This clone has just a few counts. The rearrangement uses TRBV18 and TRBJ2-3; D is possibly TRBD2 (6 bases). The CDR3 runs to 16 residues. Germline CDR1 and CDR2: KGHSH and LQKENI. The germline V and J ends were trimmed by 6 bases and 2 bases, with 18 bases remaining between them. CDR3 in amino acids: CASSGGGTHITDTQYF. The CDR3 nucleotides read TGTGCCAGCTCTGGAGGAGGGACTCACATCACAGATACGCAGTATTTT.

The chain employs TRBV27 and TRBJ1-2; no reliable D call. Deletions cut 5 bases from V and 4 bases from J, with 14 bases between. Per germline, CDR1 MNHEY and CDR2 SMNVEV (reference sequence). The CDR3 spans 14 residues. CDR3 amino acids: CASSPSEASYGYTF. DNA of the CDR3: TGTGCCAGCAGTCCCTCGGAGGCCAGCTATGGCTACACCTTC.

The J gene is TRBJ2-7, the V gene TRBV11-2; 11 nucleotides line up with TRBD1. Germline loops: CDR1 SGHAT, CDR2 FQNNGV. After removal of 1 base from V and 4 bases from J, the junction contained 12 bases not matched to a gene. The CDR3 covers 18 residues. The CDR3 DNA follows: TGTGCCAGCAGCTTAGTATTGGGGACAGGGGGACGTATATACGAGCAGTACTTC. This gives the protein CASSLVLGTGGRIYEQYF.

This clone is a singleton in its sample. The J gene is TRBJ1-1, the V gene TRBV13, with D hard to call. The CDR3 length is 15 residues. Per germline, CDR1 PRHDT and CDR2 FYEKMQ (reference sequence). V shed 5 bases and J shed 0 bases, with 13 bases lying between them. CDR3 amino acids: CASSTPAVLNTEAFF. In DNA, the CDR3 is TGTGCCAGCAGCACCCCCGCGGTGCTGAACACTGAAGCTTTCTTT.

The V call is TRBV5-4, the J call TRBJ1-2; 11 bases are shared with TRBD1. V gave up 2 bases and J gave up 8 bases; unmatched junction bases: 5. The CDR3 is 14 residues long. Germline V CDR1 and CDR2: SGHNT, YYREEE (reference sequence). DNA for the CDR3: TGTGCCAGCAGCTTCGGGACAGGGGGGCCCGGCTACACCTTC. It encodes CASSFGTGGPGYTF.

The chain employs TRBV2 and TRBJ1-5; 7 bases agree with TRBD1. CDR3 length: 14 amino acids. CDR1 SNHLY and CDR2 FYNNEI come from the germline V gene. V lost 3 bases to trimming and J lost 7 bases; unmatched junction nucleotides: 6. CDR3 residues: CASSEMDRIQPQHF. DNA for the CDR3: TGTGCCAGCAGTGAGATGGACAGGATCCAGCCCCAGCATTTT.

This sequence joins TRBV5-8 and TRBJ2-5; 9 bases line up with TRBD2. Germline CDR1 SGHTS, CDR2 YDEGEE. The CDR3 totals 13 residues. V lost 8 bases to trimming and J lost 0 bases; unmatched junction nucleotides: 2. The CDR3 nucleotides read TGTGCCAGGCTAGCGGGAAACCAAGAGACCCAGTACTTC. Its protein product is CARLAGNQETQYF.

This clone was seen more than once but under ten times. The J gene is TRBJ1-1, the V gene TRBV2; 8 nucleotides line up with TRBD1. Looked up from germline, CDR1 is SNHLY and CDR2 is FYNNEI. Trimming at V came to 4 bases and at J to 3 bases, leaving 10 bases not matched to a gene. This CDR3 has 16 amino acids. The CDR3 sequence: CASSGRQGNWDTEAFF. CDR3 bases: TGTGCCAGCAGTGGGAGACAGGGGAATTGGGACACTGAAGCTTTCTTT.

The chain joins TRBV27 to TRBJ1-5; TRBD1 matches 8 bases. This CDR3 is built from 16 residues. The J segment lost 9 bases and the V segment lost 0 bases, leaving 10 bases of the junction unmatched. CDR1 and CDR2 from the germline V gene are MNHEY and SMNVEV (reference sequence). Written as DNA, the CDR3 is TGTGCCAGCAGTTTATCGACCAGACAGGGGCTAGGGCCCCAGCATTTT. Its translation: CASSLSTRQGLGPQHF.

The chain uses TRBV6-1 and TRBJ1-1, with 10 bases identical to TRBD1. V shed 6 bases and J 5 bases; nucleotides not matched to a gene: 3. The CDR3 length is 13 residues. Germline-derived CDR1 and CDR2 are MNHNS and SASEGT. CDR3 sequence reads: CASRWTGGTEAFF. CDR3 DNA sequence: TGTGCCAGCAGATGGACAGGGGGAACTGAAGCTTTCTTT.

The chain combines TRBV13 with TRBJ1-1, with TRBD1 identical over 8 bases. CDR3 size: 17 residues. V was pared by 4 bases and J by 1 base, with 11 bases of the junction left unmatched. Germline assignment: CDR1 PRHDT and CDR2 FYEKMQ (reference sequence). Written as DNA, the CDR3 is TGTGCCAGCAGCTCGTCGGGACAGGATTACTGGAACACTGAAGCTTTCTTT. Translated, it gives CASSSSGQDYWNTEAFF.

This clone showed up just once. The DNA for the CDR3 is TGTGCCAGCATTCACAGAGCGGGAGGGCCTGTTAGAGAGACCCAGTACTTC. This gives the protein CASIHRAGGPVRETQYF. V usage is TRBV18 and J usage is TRBJ2-5; TRBD2 agrees at 10 bases. There are 17 residues in the CDR3. With V trimmed by 8 bases and J by 4 bases, 16 bases remained unmatched. CDR1 and CDR2 from the germline V gene are KGHSH and LQKENI. The entire variable domain, with the rest obtained from reference TRBV18 and TRBJ2-5, is as follows: NAGVMQNPRHLVRRRGQEARLRCSPMKGHSHVYWYRQLPEEGLKFMVYLQKENIIDESGMPKERFSAEFPKEGPSILRIQQVVRGDSAAYFCASIHRAGGPVRETQYFGPGTRLLVL.

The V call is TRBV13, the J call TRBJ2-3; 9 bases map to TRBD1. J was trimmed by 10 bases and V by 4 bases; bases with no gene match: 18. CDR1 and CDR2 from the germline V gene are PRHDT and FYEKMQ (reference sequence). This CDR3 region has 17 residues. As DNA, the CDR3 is TGTGCCAGCAGCTCAACTGTCGGGACAGGGAAGGAGTATGCGCAGTATTTT. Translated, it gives CASSSTVGTGKEYAQYF.

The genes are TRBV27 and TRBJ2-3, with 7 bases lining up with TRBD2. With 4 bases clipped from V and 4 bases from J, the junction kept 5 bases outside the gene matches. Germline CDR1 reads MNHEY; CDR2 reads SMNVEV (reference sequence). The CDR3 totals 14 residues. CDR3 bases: TGTGCCAGCAGTTGGCGGGGGAGGTCAGATACGCAGTATTTT. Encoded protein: CASSWRGRSDTQYF.

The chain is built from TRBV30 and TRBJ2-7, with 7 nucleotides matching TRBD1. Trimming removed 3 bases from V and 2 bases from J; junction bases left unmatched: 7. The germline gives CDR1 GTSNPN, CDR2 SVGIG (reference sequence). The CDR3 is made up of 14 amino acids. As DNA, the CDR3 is TGTGCCTGGAGCCAGGGACAGAGTACCTACGAGCAGTACTTC. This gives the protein CAWSQGQSTYEQYF.